Presented here are 12 T cell receptor beta chains from one specimen sequenced in a study of shared clonotypes between healthy human individuals (dated by TCRdb to the early 2020s). Library preparation was by the immunoSEQ multiplex PCR assay. TCRdb provides this immuneACCESS table in a form limited to in-frame rearrangements. Some clones are lacking; in checked studies, under half of them reflect an unresolved V gene, and why the rest are absent is not known. The table for this sample lists fewer than 850,000 clones; approximately 97% of them were counted only once. The top ten hold roughly 0.23% of the sample. CD8 naive samples were CD45RO-negative cells positively selected for CCR7, giving a CD45RA+CCR7+ population that excluded TemRA cells. Specimen: naive CD8+ T cells sorted from blood. The sample's cell subset or site label is to be understood as: CD45RA+CCR7+. Receptors were obtained from a young man in good health.

The V call is TRBV15, the J call TRBJ2-2, with 8 nucleotides matching TRBD2. J gave up 7 bases and V 1 base, and 5 bases lay outside the gene matches. The CDR3 extends over 15 amino acids. The V gene's germline CDR1 is LNHNV and CDR2 YYDKDF (reference sequence). The DNA of the CDR3 is TGTGCCACCAGCAGAGTGGCGGGAGGAAGCGGGGAGCTGTTTTTT. This translates into CATSRVAGGSGELFF. Looking up the rest from reference TRBV15 and TRBJ2-2 gives the full variable domain: DAMVIQNPRYQVTQFGKPVTLSCSQTLNHNVMYWYQQKSSQAPKLLFHYYDKDFNNEADTPDNFQSRRPNTSFCFLDIRSPGLGDTAMYLCATSRVAGGSGELFFGEGSRLTVL.

The chain has TRBV10-3 and TRBJ1-5, with D unresolved. V was clipped by 3 bases and J by 3 bases, with 6 bases between them. Germline values: CDR1 ENHRY, CDR2 SYGVKD. CDR3 length: 13 residues. CDR3 region: CAISDPNNQPQHF. CDR3 coding DNA: TGTGCCATCAGTGACCCTAACAATCAGCCCCAGCATTTT.

This chain links TRBV7-9 with TRBJ2-1; 9 nucleotides align to TRBD1. This CDR3 spans 15 amino acids. Germline CDR1 is SEHNR and CDR2 is FQNEAQ (reference sequence). Trimming removed 3 bases from V and 8 bases from J; junction bases left unmatched: 8. CDR3 nucleotides: TGTGCCAGCAGCTTGCGGGACAGGGTTTTCGATGAGCAGTTCTTC. Its translation: CASSLRDRVFDEQFF.

Comments on this clone: The junction and the germline gene differ at one end; a read error may be behind it. The chain has TRBV25-1 and TRBJ1-2; possibly TRBD1 for D (6 bases). Germline loops: CDR1 MGHDK, CDR2 SYGVNS. The CDR3 has 14 amino acids. The CDR3 DNA is TGTGCCAGCAGTGAAACCGAGGACAGCCTGAGACCCTACTTC. Its protein product is CASSETEDSLRPYF.

This sequence joins TRBV19 and TRBJ2-1; TRBD2 matches at 8 bases. Germline trimming cut 7 bases from V and 7 bases from J; bases unmatched to any gene: 6. CDR3 size: 13 residues. Per the germline V gene, CDR1 is LNHDA and CDR2 is SQIVND (reference sequence). The CDR3 is CASTREGLNEQFF. The CDR3, as DNA: TGTGCCAGTACCCGGGAGGGCCTTAATGAGCAGTTCTTC. Full variable domain (missing parts from reference TRBV19 and TRBJ2-1): DGGITQSPKYLFRKEGQNVTLSCEQNLNHDAMYWYRQDPGQGLRLIYYSQIVNDFQKGDIAEGYSVSREKKESFPLTVTSAQKNPTAFYLCASTREGLNEQFFGPGTRLTVL.

The chain couples TRBV9 to TRBJ2-7, with D possibly being TRBD2 (5 bases). Germline-derived CDR1 and CDR2 are SGDLS and YYNGEE. V dropped 0 bases and J dropped 1 base, with 11 bases sitting between them. The CDR3 runs to 15 residues. Here the CDR3 reads CASSVVLERSYEQYF. CDR3 coding DNA: TGTGCCAGCAGCGTAGTACTAGAGAGGTCCTACGAGCAGTACTTC.

This rearrangement joins TRBV25-1 to TRBJ2-6; no definite D call. This CDR3 has 15 residues. From germline, CDR1 is MGHDK and CDR2 SYGVNS. V lost 5 bases, J lost 0 bases, and 8 bases lay in between. Written as DNA, the CDR3 is TGTGCCAGCAGTATGTGGGACTCTGGGGCCAACGTCCTGACTTTC. This gives the protein CASSMWDSGANVLTF.

The chain combines TRBV7-6 with TRBJ1-1; no definite D call. Per the germline V gene, CDR1 is SGHVS and CDR2 is FNYEAQ. V was cut by 1 base and J by 3 bases, with 18 bases left in between. The CDR3 spans 17 residues. CDR3 sequence: CASSLGTAPTMDTEAFF. Here the CDR3 DNA reads TGTGCCAGCAGCTTAGGTACGGCCCCGACCATGGACACTGAAGCTTTCTTT.

The rearrangement uses TRBV27 and TRBJ1-1; D is unclear. The CDR3 has 14 amino acids. V lost 2 bases and J 4 bases, leaving 11 bases between the germline ends. Looked up from germline, CDR1 is MNHEY and CDR2 is SMNVEV (reference sequence). The CDR3 sequence is CASSLIAHLTEAFF. In DNA form, the CDR3 reads TGTGCCAGCAGTTTAATCGCCCACCTCACTGAAGCTTTCTTT.

The rearrangement joins TRBV9 to TRBJ2-7; no clear D. The CDR3 is 11 amino acids. CDR1 and CDR2 (germline): SGDLS, YYNGEE. V shed 0 bases and J shed 6 bases, with 4 bases lying between them. DNA of the CDR3: TGTGCCAGCAGCGTAGGCCTCGAGCAGTACTTC. It specifies CASSVGLEQYF.

This chain connects TRBV25-1 to TRBJ1-1; tentative D call: TRBD1 (6 bases). The length of the CDR3 is 13 residues. Germline CDR1 is MGHDK and CDR2 is SYGVNS. V shed 8 bases and J shed 2 bases, with 12 bases lying between them. In DNA form, the CDR3 reads TGTGCCAGCCTCAGGGGTGGCAACACTGAAGCTTTCTTT. Its protein is CASLRGGNTEAFF.

This chain connects TRBV11-3 to TRBJ1-1; D is perhaps TRBD1 (6 bases). There are 13 residues in the CDR3. The V end was cut by 5 bases, the J end by 7 bases, with 14 bases between. CDR1 is SGHNT and CDR2 is YENEEA in the germline V gene. The CDR3 bases are TGTGCCAGCAGCGCCTCACAGGGAGGTGAAGCTTTCTTT. Translation: CASSASQGGEAFF.